Below, 15 T cell receptor beta chains from the same sample are listed, as sequenced in a study of tumor and adjacent non-tumor tissue in lung cancer. This sample's RNA came from whole unsorted tissue. The library came from three nested PCR rounds adapted from ARM-PCR protocols. MiXCR, run by TCRdb on the multiplex PCR reads, gives a single entry per CDR3 protein. The data contain 60,000 to 85,000 distinct CDR3 sequences, roughly 80% of them singletons. The material sequenced was lung tumor tissue. The receptors originated from a woman aged 50 to 60 with non-small cell lung cancer.

Worth noting for this clonotype: Because the CDR3 is missing its conserved closing phenylalanine or tryptophan, this is likely a read error. The DNA is omitted, as the CDR3 cannot be located on it reliably, and the CDR3 follows TCRdb's listing. The CDR3 region is CSASFGGGYNEQFV. The chain recombines TRBV20-1 with TRBJ2-1; TRBD2, as called in the table, went unchecked against the DNA. 14 amino acids form the CDR3, both terminal residues included. Germline V gene sequence: CDR1 DFQATT, CDR2 SNEGSKA (reference sequence).

A remark on this clonotype: This clone may be a read error of a much larger clone one base away. The genes are TRBV7-8 and TRBJ1-1, with D perhaps matching TRBD1 (6 bases). The CDR3 contains 12 residues. The germline V gene encodes CDR1 SGHVS and CDR2 FQNEAQ. CDR3 amino acids: CPSSLGQLEAFF. As DNA, the CDR3 is TGTCCCAGCAGCTTAGGACAGCTTGAAGCTTTCTTT.

As concerns this clonotype: The junction and the germline gene differ at one end; a read error may be behind it. This chain uses TRBV29-1 with TRBJ2-4; no reliable D call. The germline gives CDR1 SQVTM, CDR2 ANQGSEA. This CDR3 spans 12 amino acids. CDR3 nucleotide sequence: TGCAGTGTTGGAACTATGCAAATCATTCAGTACTTC. Translating gives CSVGTMQIIQYF.

Comment on this clonotype: One end of the junction varies from germline; a read error may be responsible. This chain links TRBV5-1 with TRBJ2-3; a possible D gene is TRBD1 (7 bases). CDR3 length equals 15 residues. Germline values: CDR1 SGHRS, CDR2 YFSETQ. CDR3: CASSFDGQGGDTQYF. The CDR3 coding sequence is TGCGCCAGCAGCTTTGATGGTCAGGGGGGAGATACGCAATATTTT.

The rearrangement joins TRBV29-1 to TRBJ2-1, with D unresolved. CDR3 length: 13 residues. The germline V gene has CDR1 SQVTM and CDR2 ANQGSEA. V was clipped by 4 bases and J by 1 base, with 8 bases between them. The CDR3 nucleotides read TGCAGCGTTGTTTTGGTATCCTACAATGAGCAGTTCTTC. Translation gives CSVVLVSYNEQFF.

This rearrangement joins TRBV5-1 to TRBJ2-7; tentatively, D is TRBD1 or TRBD2 (5 bases each). Trimming removed 8 bases at V and 4 bases at J, with 22 bases between. Germline V gives CDR1 SGHRS, CDR2 YFSETQ. This CDR3 is built from 15 residues. The CDR3, as DNA: TGCGCCAGTAGCCCGGATGGGGACGAGATATACGAGCAGTACTTC. It encodes CASSPDGDEIYEQYF.

Comments on this clonotype: The limits of the CDR3 on the DNA are not certain, so only TCRdb's listed CDR3 is given. The V and J genes are TRBV6-1 and TRBJ1-1; TRBD1, as called in the table, went unchecked against the DNA. The germline V gene encodes CDR1 MNHNS and CDR2 SASEGT. The CDR3 adds up to 14 amino acids, both ends counted. The CDR3 reads CASVLERGRTEAFF.

The chain carries TRBV20-1 and TRBJ2-4; D is unresolved. The ends were cut back, 3 bases at V and 11 bases at J, with 20 bases in the middle. Germline values: CDR1 DFQATT, CDR2 SNEGSKA (reference sequence). CDR3 length equals 14 residues. Here the CDR3 reads CSARPEPEVDVQYF. CDR3 nucleotide sequence: TGCAGTGCTAGGCCTGAACCGGAAGTGGACGTTCAGTACTTC.

The V call is TRBV20-1, the J call TRBJ2-7; 7 bases line up with TRBD1. The germline gives CDR1 DFQATT, CDR2 SNEGSKA (reference sequence). V was clipped by 5 bases and J by 3 bases; unmatched bases: 7. CDR3 length: 13 residues. The DNA of the CDR3 is TGCAGTGCTGCAGGGACAGAGAGCTACGAGCAGTACTTC. It is translated as CSAAGTESYEQYF.

Regarding this clonotype: One end of the junction does not line up with germline, which may come from a read error. The V call is TRBV28, the J call TRBJ2-1; possibly TRBD2 for D (7 bases). The germline gives CDR1 MDHEN, CDR2 SYDVKM. This CDR3 is 18 amino acids long. Here the CDR3 reads CASAKRGGPGGRRGEEFF. CDR3 in DNA: TGTGCCAGCGCTAAACGTGGGGGGCCCGGCGGGAGAAGGGGTGAGGAGTTCTTC. Drawing the rest from reference TRBV28 and TRBJ2-1, the complete variable domain is DVKVTQSSRYLVKRTGEKVFLECVQDMDHENMFWYRQDPGLGLRLIYFSYDVKMKEKGDIPEGYSVSREKKERFSLILESASTNQTSMYLCASAKRGGPGGRRGEEFFGPGTRLTVL.

The chain employs TRBV20-1 and TRBJ2-2; 7 nucleotides align to TRBD1. Germline-derived CDR1 and CDR2 are DFQATT and SNEGSKA (reference sequence). The CDR3 loop spans 18 amino acids. The CDR3 loop reads CKAREDAIGQAFGGELFF. CDR3 nucleotide sequence: TGCAAAGCTAGAGAAGATGCTATCGGACAGGCCTTCGGCGGGGAGCTGTTTTTT.

Note on this clonotype: Given the absence of the conserved phenylalanine or tryptophan at the CDR3 end, a read error is likely. This chain uses TRBV29-1 with TRBJ2-1; D remains ambiguous. This CDR3 has 11 residues. Germline assignment: CDR1 SQVTM and CDR2 ANQGSEA. CDR3 coding DNA: TGCAGCATCATCAGAGACAATGAACAGTTCTCC. It is translated as CSIIRDNEQFS.

Note on this clonotype: Sequence at one end of the junction differs from germline and may be a read error. The gene calls are TRBV11-2 and TRBJ2-1; 11 nucleotides line up with TRBD2. CDR1 is SGHAT, CDR2 FQNNGV, per germline. This CDR3 is 16 amino acids long. The chain's CDR3 is CASSLMVLAGDNEQLF. The DNA of the CDR3 is TGTGCCAGCAGCCTGATGGTACTAGCGGGGGACAATGAGCAGCTCTTC.

The CDR3 DNA is TGTGCCAGCAGCTCCCATGAGAGCTTATCTACTTACGAGCAGTACTTC. This gives the protein CASSSHESLSTYEQYF. The chain employs TRBV6-5 and TRBJ2-7; D remains unclear. Trimming removed 6 bases at V and 4 bases at J, with 22 bases between. The CDR3 is 16 amino acids. The germline gives CDR1 MNHEY, CDR2 SVGAGI.

Comments on this clonotype: At one end, the junction sequence differs from germline, possibly due to a read error. The chain is built from TRBV10-3 and TRBJ1-6; TRBD1 might be the D (5 bases). The CDR3 extends over 14 amino acids. The germline V gene encodes CDR1 ENHRY and CDR2 SYGVKD. CDR3 DNA sequence: TGTGACATCAGTGAGTCCACCAGGGACTCACCCCTCCACTTT. The encoded protein is CDISESTRDSPLHF.